This T cell receptor (beta chain) was documented in a study of immune evolution from preneoplasia to lung adenocarcinoma. Points from the study as a whole: Clonality was highest in normal lung, lower in later-stage lesions apparently.

This CDR3 has 14 residues. V lost 6 bases and J 3 bases, leaving 12 bases between the germline ends. Germline V gene data show CDR1 as MGHDK and CDR2 as SYGVNS. Profiling relied on immunoSEQ multiplex PCR, and the TCRdb table lists in-frame clones only, not all of them. The top ten hold about 4.3% of the sample, which has tens of thousands of clones, around 79% seen once. Comments on this clone: Antigen: not known. Other DNA sequences from this sample encode an identical CDR3 as well.

The rearrangement links TRBV25-1 to TRBJ1-5; no reliable D call. The receptor was isolated from a person between 55 and 69 years old with lung adenocarcinoma. Sequenced input: FFPE invasive lung adenocarcinoma tissue. This CDR3 reads CASRKAGYNQPQHF. The CDR3 DNA reads TGTGCCAGCAGAAAAGCAGGTTACAATCAGCCCCAGCATTTT. Drawing the rest from reference TRBV25-1 and TRBJ1-5, the complete variable domain is EADIYQTPRYLVIGTGKKITLECSQTMGHDKMYWYQQDPGMELHLIHYSYGVNSTEKGDLSSESTVSRIRTEHFPLTLESARPSHTSQYLCASRKAGYNQPQHFGDGTRLSIL.